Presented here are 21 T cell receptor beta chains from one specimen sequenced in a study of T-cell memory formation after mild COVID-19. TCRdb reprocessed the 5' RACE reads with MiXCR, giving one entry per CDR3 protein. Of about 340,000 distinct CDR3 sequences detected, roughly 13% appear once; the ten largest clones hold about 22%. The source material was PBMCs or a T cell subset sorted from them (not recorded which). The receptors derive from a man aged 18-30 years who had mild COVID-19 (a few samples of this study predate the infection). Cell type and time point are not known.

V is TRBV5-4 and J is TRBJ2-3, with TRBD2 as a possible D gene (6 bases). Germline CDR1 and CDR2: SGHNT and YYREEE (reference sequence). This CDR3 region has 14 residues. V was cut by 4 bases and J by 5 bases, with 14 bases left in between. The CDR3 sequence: CASSADGGRDTQYF. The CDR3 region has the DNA TGTGCCAGCAGCGCGGACGGGGGACGAGATACGCAGTATTTT.

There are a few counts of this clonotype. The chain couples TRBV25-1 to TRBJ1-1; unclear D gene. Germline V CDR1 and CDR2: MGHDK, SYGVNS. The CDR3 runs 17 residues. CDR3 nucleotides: TGTGCGAGTTCTTCCCAAATAATTGGCGGGCAGAACACTGAAGCTTTCTTT. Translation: CASSSQIIGGQNTEAFF.

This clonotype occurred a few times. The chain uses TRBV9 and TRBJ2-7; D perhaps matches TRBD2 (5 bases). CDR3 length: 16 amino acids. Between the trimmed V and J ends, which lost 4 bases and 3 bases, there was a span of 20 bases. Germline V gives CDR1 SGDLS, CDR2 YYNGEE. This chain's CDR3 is CASSPPAGRPDYEQYF. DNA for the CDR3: TGTGCCAGCAGCCCTCCTGCGGGCCGGCCAGACTACGAGCAGTACTTC.

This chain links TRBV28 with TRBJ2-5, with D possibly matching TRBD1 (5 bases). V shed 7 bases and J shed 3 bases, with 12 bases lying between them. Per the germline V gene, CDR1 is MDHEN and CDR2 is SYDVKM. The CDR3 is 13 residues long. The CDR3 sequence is CASNDRQKETQYF. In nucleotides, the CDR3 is TGTGCCAGCAATGATCGACAGAAAGAGACCCAGTACTTC. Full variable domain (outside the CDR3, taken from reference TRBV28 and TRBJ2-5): DVKVTQSSRYLVKRTGEKVFLECVQDMDHENMFWYRQDPGLGLRLIYFSYDVKMKEKGDIPEGYSVSREKKERFSLILESASTNQTSMYLCASNDRQKETQYFGPGTRLLVL.

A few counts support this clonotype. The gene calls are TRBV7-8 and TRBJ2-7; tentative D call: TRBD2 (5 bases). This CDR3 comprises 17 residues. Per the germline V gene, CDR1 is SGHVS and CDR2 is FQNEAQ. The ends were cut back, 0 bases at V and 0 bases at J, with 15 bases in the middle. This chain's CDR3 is CASSLARVSGLSYEQYF. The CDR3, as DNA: TGTGCCAGCAGCTTAGCGCGGGTCTCAGGACTCTCCTACGAGCAGTACTTC.

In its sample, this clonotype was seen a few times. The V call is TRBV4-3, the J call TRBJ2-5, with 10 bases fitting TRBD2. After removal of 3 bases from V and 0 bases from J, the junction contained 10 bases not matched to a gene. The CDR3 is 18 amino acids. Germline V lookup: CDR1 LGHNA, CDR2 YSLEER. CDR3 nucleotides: TGCGCCAGCAGCCAGCTAGCGGGGACTAGCGCGAACCAAGAGACCCAGTACTTC. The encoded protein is CASSQLAGTSANQETQYF.

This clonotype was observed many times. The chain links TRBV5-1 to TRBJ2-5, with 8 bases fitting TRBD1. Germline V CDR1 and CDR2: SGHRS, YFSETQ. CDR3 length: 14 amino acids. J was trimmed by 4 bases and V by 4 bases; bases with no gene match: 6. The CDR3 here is CASSPRTGRETQYF. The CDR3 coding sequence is TGCGCCAGCAGCCCCAGGACAGGGCGAGAGACCCAGTACTTC.

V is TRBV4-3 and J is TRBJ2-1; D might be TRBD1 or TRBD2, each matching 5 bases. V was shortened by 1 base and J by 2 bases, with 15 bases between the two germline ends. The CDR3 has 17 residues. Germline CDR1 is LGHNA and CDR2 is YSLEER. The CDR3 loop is CASSQALTVGAYNEQFF. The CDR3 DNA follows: TGCGCCAGCAGCCAAGCCCTCACAGTGGGGGCCTACAATGAGCAGTTCTTC.

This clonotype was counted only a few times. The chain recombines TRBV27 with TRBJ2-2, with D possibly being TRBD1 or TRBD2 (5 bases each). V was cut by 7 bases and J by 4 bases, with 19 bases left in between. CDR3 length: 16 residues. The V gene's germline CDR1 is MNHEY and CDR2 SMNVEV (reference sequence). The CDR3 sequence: CASKRLGAPSTGELFF. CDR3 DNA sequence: TGTGCCAGCAAACGCCTCGGGGCTCCGAGCACCGGGGAGCTGTTTTTT.

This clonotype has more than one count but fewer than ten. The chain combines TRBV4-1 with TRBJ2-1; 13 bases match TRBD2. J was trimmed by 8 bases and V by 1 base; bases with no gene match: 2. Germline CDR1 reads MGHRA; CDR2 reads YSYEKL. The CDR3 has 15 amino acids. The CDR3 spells CASSQGTSGGDEQFF. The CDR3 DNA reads TGCGCCAGCAGCCAAGGGACTAGCGGGGGCGATGAGCAGTTCTTC.

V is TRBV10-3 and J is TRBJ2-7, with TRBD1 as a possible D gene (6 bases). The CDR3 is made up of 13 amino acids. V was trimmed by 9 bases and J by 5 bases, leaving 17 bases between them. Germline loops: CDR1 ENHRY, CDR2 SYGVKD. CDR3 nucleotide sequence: TGTGCCATTCGGGACATCAGGGGCCACGAGCAGTACGTC. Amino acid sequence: CAIRDIRGHEQYV.

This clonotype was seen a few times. This CDR3 is CASSTDRGDTQYF. The DNA of the CDR3 is TGTGCCAGCAGCACGGACAGGGGAGATACGCAGTATTTT. The chain carries TRBV7-3 and TRBJ2-3, with 9 positions matching TRBD1. CDR3 length equals 13 residues. V lost 5 bases to trimming and J lost 5 bases; unmatched junction nucleotides: 2. Germline CDR1 reads SGHTA; CDR2 reads FQGTGA. Looking up the rest from reference TRBV7-3 and TRBJ2-3 gives the full variable domain: GAGVSQTPSNKVTEKGKYVELRCDPISGHTALYWYRQSLGQGPEFLIYFQGTGAADDSGLPNDRFFAVRPEGSVSTLKIQRTERGDSAVYLCASSTDRGDTQYFGPGTRLTVL.

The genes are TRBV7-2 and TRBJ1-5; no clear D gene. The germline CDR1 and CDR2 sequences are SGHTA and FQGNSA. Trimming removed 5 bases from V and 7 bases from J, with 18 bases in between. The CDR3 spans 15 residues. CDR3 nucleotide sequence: TGTGCCAGCAGCCTCGTCTTGGACGGGAAACAGCCCCAGCATTTT. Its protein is CASSLVLDGKQPQHF. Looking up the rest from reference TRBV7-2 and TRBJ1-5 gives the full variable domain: GAGVSQSPSNKVTEKGKDVELRCDPISGHTALYWYRQSLGQGLEFLIYFQGNSAPDKSGLPSDRFSAERTGGSVSTLTIQRTQQEDSAVYLCASSLVLDGKQPQHFGDGTRLSIL.

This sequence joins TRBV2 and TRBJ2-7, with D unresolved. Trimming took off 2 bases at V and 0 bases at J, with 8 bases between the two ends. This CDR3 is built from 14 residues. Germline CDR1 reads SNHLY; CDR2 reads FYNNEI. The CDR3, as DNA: TGTGCCAGCAGTGAAAGTAGGGACTCCTACGAGCAGTACGTC. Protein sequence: CASSESRDSYEQYV.

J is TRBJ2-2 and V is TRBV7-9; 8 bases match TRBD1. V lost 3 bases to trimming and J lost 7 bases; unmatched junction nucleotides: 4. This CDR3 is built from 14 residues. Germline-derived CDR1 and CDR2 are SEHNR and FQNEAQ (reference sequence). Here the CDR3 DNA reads TGTGCCAGCAGCTTTCAGGGGGCCGGCGGGGAGCTGTTTTTT. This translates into CASSFQGAGGELFF. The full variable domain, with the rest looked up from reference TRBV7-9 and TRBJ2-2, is DTGVSQNPRHKITKRGQNVTFRCDPISEHNRLYWYRQTLGQGPEFLTYFQNEAQLEKSRLLSDRFSAERPKGSFSTLEIQRTEQGDSAMYLCASSFQGAGGELFFGEGSRLTVL.

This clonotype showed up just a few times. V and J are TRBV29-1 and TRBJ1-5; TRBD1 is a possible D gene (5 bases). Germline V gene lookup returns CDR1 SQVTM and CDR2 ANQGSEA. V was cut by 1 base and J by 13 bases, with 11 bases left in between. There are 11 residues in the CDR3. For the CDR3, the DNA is TGCAGCGTTGAAGTGGGGCTCAGTCAGCATTTT. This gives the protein CSVEVGLSQHF.

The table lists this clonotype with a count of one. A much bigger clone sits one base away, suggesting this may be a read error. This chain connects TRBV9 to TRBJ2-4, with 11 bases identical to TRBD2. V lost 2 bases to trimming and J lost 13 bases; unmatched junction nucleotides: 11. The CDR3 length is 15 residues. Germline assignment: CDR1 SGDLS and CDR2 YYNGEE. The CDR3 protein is CASSVASGGLNEQYF. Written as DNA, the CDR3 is TGTGCCAGCAGCGTGGCTAGCGGGGGGTTAAATGAGCAGTACTTC.

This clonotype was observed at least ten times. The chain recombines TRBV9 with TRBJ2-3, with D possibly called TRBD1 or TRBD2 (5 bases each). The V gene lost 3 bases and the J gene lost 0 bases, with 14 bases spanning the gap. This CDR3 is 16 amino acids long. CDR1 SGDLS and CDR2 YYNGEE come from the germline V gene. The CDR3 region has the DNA TGTGCCAGCAGCGCGGGACCGTCTTCGAGCACAGATACGCAGTATTTT. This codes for CASSAGPSSSTDTQYF. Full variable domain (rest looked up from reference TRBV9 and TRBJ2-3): DSGVTQTPKHLITATGQRVTLRCSPRSGDLSVYWYQQSLDQGLQFLIQYYNGEERAKGNILERFSAQQFPDLHSELNLSSLELGDSALYFCASSAGPSSSTDTQYFGPGTRLTVL.

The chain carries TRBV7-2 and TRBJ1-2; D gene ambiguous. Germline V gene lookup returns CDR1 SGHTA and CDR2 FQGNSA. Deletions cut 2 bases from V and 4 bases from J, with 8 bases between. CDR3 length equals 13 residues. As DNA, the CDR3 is TGTGCCAGCAGCTTAAGTTCGAGCTATGGCTACACCTTC. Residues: CASSLSSSYGYTF.

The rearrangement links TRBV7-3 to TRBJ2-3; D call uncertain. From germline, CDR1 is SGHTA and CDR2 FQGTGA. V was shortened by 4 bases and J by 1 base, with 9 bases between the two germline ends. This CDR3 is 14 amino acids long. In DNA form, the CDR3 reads TGTGCCAGCAGCTATATGAAGGGCACAGATACGCAGTATTTT. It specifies CASSYMKGTDTQYF.

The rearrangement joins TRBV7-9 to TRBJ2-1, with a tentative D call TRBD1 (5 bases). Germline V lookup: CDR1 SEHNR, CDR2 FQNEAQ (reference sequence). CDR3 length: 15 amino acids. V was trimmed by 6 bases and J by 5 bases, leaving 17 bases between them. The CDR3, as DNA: TGTGCCAGCAGGACGTATCCAGGGCGTAACAATGAGCAGTTCTTC. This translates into CASRTYPGRNNEQFF.